A selection of T cell receptor beta chains follows, all from one sample in a study of blood T cell repertoires in COVID-19. The assay was immunoSEQ multiplex PCR, and TCRdb's table has in-frame clones only and misses some. The sample has approximately 140,000 clones, roughly nine tenths seen once. The sequencing input was peripheral blood. The receptors originated from a man aged 18-30 years with COVID-19, enrolled during active disease. Each CDR3 is given with its conserved first and last residue.

TRBJ2-7 13 TRBV6-2/TRBV6-3 CASSRTGLKEQYF
TRBJ2-1 14 TRBV5-1 CASSLGASGNEQFF
TRBJ1-1 18 TRBV2 CASSGASIQGAMNTEAFF
TRBJ2-5 16 TRBV4-1 CASSPREQGVQGTQYF
TRBJ1-5 14 TRBV2 CASRILTGDQPQHF
TRBJ2-7 17 TRBV9 CASSGGSSGRPSYEQYF
TRBJ2-2 15 TRBV6-5 CASSYGNRVAGELFF
TRBJ2-4 13 TRBV11-1 CASSGDSQNIQYF
TRBJ2-7 14 TRBV18 CASSPAGQDLEQYF
TRBJ1-5 15 TRBV3-1/TRBV3-2 CASSQELTGGQPQHF
TRBJ1-1 13 TRBV19 CASSILPGTEAFF
TRBJ2-2 16 TRBV11-3 CASSLRGGRVTGELFF
TRBJ2-5 15 TRBV4-2 CASSQIGQGQETQYF
TRBJ1-6 13 TRBV6-2/TRBV6-3 CASSSGDNSPLHF
TRBJ1-3 16 TRBV3-1/TRBV3-2 CASSQQITAGFDTIYF
TRBJ2-3 15 TRBV9 CASSVGRQYTDTQYF
TRBJ2-1 16 TRBV6-2/TRBV6-3 CASSYGTGTSLNEQFF
TRBJ1-1 15 TRBV28 CASNRAARVFTEAFF
TRBJ2-3 17 TRBV4-2 CASSQGTSGRIIDTQYF
TRBJ2-1 13 TRBV5-6 CASSYGRYNEQFF
TRBJ2-2 14 TRBV7-3 CASSEGLNTGELFF
TRBJ2-2 15 TRBV29-1 CSVEGGASFTGELFF
TRBJ1-4 16 TRBV7-6 CASSLAAQGASEKLFF
TRBJ2-7 15 TRBV27 CASGDVHRDSYEQYF
TRBJ1-2 15 TRBV6-5 CASRQRSTGEVGYTF
TRBJ1-4 15 TRBV28 CASSAGTDQKEKLLF
TRBJ2-5 16 TRBV5-8 CASSFVASGSWETQYF
TRBJ1-1 16 TRBV28 CASSPDRFTLNTEAFF
TRBJ2-2 15 TRBV2 CASSGRTARAGELFF
TRBJ2-7 15 TRBV6-2/TRBV6-3 CASSSKTSGSYEQYF
TRBJ2-2 16 TRBV24-1 CATSGTDRGPYRELFF
TRBJ2-7 18 TRBV9 CASSVAPGDRGGSYEQYF
TRBJ2-3 16 TRBV27 CASSPTGSLDTDTQYF
TRBJ2-2 17 TRBV11-2 CASSLVGGREFVGELFF
TRBJ2-5 12 TRBV6-5 CASKTVQETQYF
TRBJ1-6 16 TRBV7-2 CASSLRRGFDNSPLHF
TRBJ2-7 15 TRBV4-1 CASSQVTGLSYEQYF
TRBJ2-2 15 TRBV13 CASSLGTGDTGELFF
TRBJ2-3 14 TRBV6-6 CASRRDKNTDTQYF
TRBJ2-2 13 TRBV9 CASNIMDTGELFF
TRBJ2-2 14 TRBV7-8 CASTRGGFPGELFF
TRBJ1-5 14 TRBV6-6 CASSPDRIDQPQHF
TRBJ2-5 14 TRBV7-2 CASSLDHTGKTQYF
TRBJ2-3 15 TRBV5-1 CASSLVGGLTDTQYF
TRBJ1-6 14 TRBV5-4 CASSGEGWGSPLHF
TRBJ1-5 15 TRBV30 CAWGTGDPGNQPQHF
TRBJ1-1 14 TRBV3-1/TRBV3-2 CASSTSQGSTEAFF
TRBJ2-7 13 TRBV29-1 CSVGAGGFYEQYF
TRBJ1-2 13 TRBV14 CASSRGRNYGYTF
TRBJ2-7 15 TRBV3-1/TRBV3-2 CASSPGTRGNYEQYF